The entry below gives a single TCR beta chain sequence along with its context. The antigen is undetermined. The PCR used 60 Vbeta and 13 Jbeta primers. Libraries were prepared by immunoSEQ multiplex PCR; TCRdb keeps only in-frame clonotypes and omits some of them. The sample lists 150,000 or so clones; approximately 86% were seen once. The sample comes from a study of cytomegalovirus exposure and HLA in healthy donors. Study observations and caveats: Later analysis found that TCR beta chains associated with HLA were more clonally expanded than other, equally common chains.

Germline V gene data show CDR1 as MGHDK and CDR2 as SYGVNS. The CDR3 length is 14 residues. V was clipped by 9 bases and J by 3 bases, with 16 bases between them. This chain connects TRBV25-1 to TRBJ2-3, with no clear D. The sequence derives from a woman aged 50 to 60 in good health and CMV-seropositive. The source material was PBMCs. The CDR3 coding sequence is TGTGCCAGTGAGGCCACTTTCGGAACAGATACGCAGTATTTT. The encoded protein is CASEATFGTDTQYF. Full variable domain (remainder filled in from reference TRBV25-1 and TRBJ2-3): EADIYQTPRYLVIGTGKKITLECSQTMGHDKMYWYQQDPGMELHLIHYSYGVNSTEKGDLSSESTVSRIRTEHFPLTLESARPSHTSQYLCASEATFGTDTQYFGPGTRLTVL.